This T cell receptor (beta chain) emerged from a study of T cell repertoires in cytomegalovirus infection. Study in general: An indication of both CMV infection and matching HLA type came from public TCR beta signatures.

The V gene's germline CDR1 is SGDLS and CDR2 YYNGEE. There are 13 residues in the CDR3. Comments on this clonotype: Its antigen is currently unknown. A read error may account for a junction end that differs from germline.

TCRdb reprocessed the reads via MiXCR and lists one record per CDR3 protein. The table includes about 480,000 distinct CDR3 sequences, 25% to 35% detected once. The chain recombines TRBV9 with TRBJ2-1; D is possibly TRBD2 (5 bases). This sequence was found in a human donor in good health (CMV status not recorded). Some clones in this sample may be carry-over from other donors' samples. The source material was cultured PBMCs, sampled from culture after CMV antigen stimulation. DNA for the CDR3: TGTGCCAGCAGCTTCGCGGACTGGCCGCTCCCCCTCTTC. Amino acid sequence: CASSFADWPLPLF. Using reference TRBV9 and TRBJ2-1 for the parts outside the CDR3, the full variable domain is DSGVTQTPKHLITATGQRVTLRCSPRSGDLSVYWYQQSLDQGLQFLIQYYNGEERAKGNILERFSAQQFPDLHSELNLSSLELGDSALYFCASSFADWPLPLFGPGTRLTVL.